A single sample is the source of the 3 T cell receptor beta chains below, sequenced in a study of blood T cell repertoires in COVID-19. Some clones are missing from TCRdb's copy, which holds only in-frame ones; the method was immunoSEQ multiplex PCR. The data contain 300,000 to 450,000 clones, about 88% of them singletons. Specimen: PBMCs or T cells enriched from blood (not recorded which). These receptors were taken from a woman aged 18-35 years who had recovered from COVID-19.

The J gene is TRBJ2-3, the V gene TRBV15; TRBD2 aligns across 9 bases. J gave up 2 bases and V 3 bases, and 3 bases lay outside the gene matches. The CDR3 runs to 15 residues. CDR1 is LNHNV, CDR2 YYDKDF, per germline (reference sequence). This CDR3 is CATSSSGGATDTQYF. The CDR3 DNA reads TGTGCCACCAGCAGTAGCGGGGGAGCCACAGATACGCAGTATTTT.

The chain uses TRBV10-3 and TRBJ1-3; TRBD1 is a possible D gene (6 bases). The germline V gene encodes CDR1 ENHRY and CDR2 SYGVKD. V was pared by 6 bases and J by 0 bases, with 12 bases between. The CDR3 consists of 15 residues. The DNA for the CDR3 is TGTGCCATCAGGAGCAGGGGTAACTCTGGAAACACCATATATTTT. Encoded protein: CAIRSRGNSGNTIYF.

This clone was seen just once. The genes are TRBV9 and TRBJ1-5; maybe TRBD1 (5 bases). The CDR3 runs to 16 residues. The V gene lost 2 bases and the J gene lost 0 bases, with 12 bases spanning the gap. Germline loops: CDR1 SGDLS, CDR2 YYNGEE. CDR3 DNA sequence: TGTGCCAGCAGCGTTGGGGCAGACCTTAGCAATCAGCCCCAGCATTTT. This gives the protein CASSVGADLSNQPQHF.